These 19 T cell receptor beta chains were all obtained from the same sample, sequenced in a study of early T cells in non-severe SARS-CoV-2 infection. TCRdb re-derived calls from the 5' RACE reads in MiXCR, one entry per CDR3 protein. Among about 53,000 distinct CDR3 sequences listed, around 10% were seen once. Sequencing used whole blood, obtained at baseline. The receptor set was obtained from an adult who was a healthcare worker with PCR-confirmed SARS-CoV-2 infection or an uninfected control (not recorded which).

This clonotype was counted ten times or more. J is TRBJ2-5 and V is TRBV7-2; no definite D call. This CDR3 has 16 amino acids. The germline CDR1 and CDR2 sequences are SGHTA and FQGNSA. V lost 1 base and J lost 1, with 13 bases in between. The CDR3 region has the DNA TGTGCCAGCAGCTTAGTTAGGCTTGGACCCCAAGAGACCCAGTACTTC. Its protein product is CASSLVRLGPQETQYF.

The V call is TRBV7-2, the J call TRBJ2-7, with D perhaps given as TRBD1 or TRBD2 (6 bases each). This CDR3 is built from 14 residues. Looked up from germline, CDR1 is SGHTA and CDR2 is FQGNSA. V shed 2 bases and J shed 0 bases, with 8 bases lying between them. The CDR3 spells CASSLSGASYEQYF. In nucleotides, the CDR3 is TGTGCCAGCAGCTTATCGGGGGCCTCCTACGAGCAGTACTTC.

The genes are TRBV7-2 and TRBJ2-1, with a weak D call TRBD2 (5 bases). CDR3 length equals 12 residues. The ends were cut back, 5 bases at V and 6 bases at J, with 8 bases in the middle. Germline CDR1 SGHTA, CDR2 FQGNSA. The CDR3 DNA sequence: TGTGCCAGCAGCCCCGGAGGCAATGAGCAGTTCTTC. Translation gives CASSPGGNEQFF. Using reference TRBV7-2 and TRBJ2-1 for the parts outside the CDR3, the full variable domain is GAGVSQSPSNKVTEKGKDVELRCDPISGHTALYWYRQSLGQGLEFLIYFQGNSAPDKSGLPSDRFSAERTGGSVSTLTIQRTQQEDSAVYLCASSPGGNEQFFGPGTRLTVL.

The genes are TRBV7-2 and TRBJ2-3; a weak D match, TRBD1 (6 bases). V was shortened by 5 bases and J by 3 bases, with 21 bases between the two germline ends. Germline V lookup: CDR1 SGHTA, CDR2 FQGNSA. The CDR3 consists of 17 residues. The CDR3 loop reads CASSPEWGRRGTDTQYF. The CDR3 DNA sequence: TGTGCCAGCAGCCCCGAGTGGGGGCGCCGAGGGACAGATACGCAGTATTTT.

This clonotype came up a few times. The chain combines TRBV2 with TRBJ2-6; 12 nucleotides match TRBD1. Germline trimming cut 8 bases from V and 2 bases from J; bases unmatched to any gene: 1. The CDR3 has 15 residues. The germline CDR1 and CDR2 sequences are SNHLY and FYNNEI. The CDR3 DNA reads as TGTGCCAGCGGGACAGGGGGCGCTGGGGCCAACGTCCTGACTTTC. It codes for CASGTGGAGANVLTF.

The J gene is TRBJ1-5, the V gene TRBV2; perhaps TRBD1 as D (6 bases). Trimming left V 6 bases short and J 3 bases short, with 15 bases between. CDR3 length: 15 residues. Per the germline V gene, CDR1 is SNHLY and CDR2 is FYNNEI. The CDR3, as DNA: TGTGCCAGCAGCCCAAGGGGGACACTCAATCAGCCCCAGCATTTT. It is translated as CASSPRGTLNQPQHF.

The chain links TRBV20-1 to TRBJ2-7; a possible D gene is TRBD1 (6 bases). CDR3 size: 11 residues. Germline lookup yields CDR1 DFQATT and CDR2 SNEGSKA (reference sequence). Trimming stripped 7 bases from V and 4 bases from J, with 11 bases between. This CDR3 is CSVSGVYEQYF. As DNA, the CDR3 is TGCAGTGTTTCAGGGGTTTACGAGCAGTACTTC.

In its sample, this clonotype was seen a few times. CDR3 in amino acids: CASSLSKLAANEQFF. The CDR3 nucleotides are TGTGCCAGCAGCTTATCGAAACTAGCGGCGAATGAGCAGTTCTTC. The chain links TRBV11-2 to TRBJ2-1; 8 bases fit TRBD2. The germline V gene encodes CDR1 SGHAT and CDR2 FQNNGV. The V and J ends lost 2 bases and 7 bases, in that order; junction bases with no gene match: 7. There are 15 residues in the CDR3.

This clonotype was counted many times. The rearrangement uses TRBV7-8 and TRBJ1-1, with D possibly being TRBD1 (5 bases). The CDR3 totals 16 residues. From germline, CDR1 is SGHVS and CDR2 FQNEAQ. V lost 2 bases to trimming and J lost 4 bases, with 17 bases between them. CDR3 DNA sequence: TGTGCCAGCAGCTTAAGTAGCGAAGGGGTGGGCACTGAAGCTTTCTTT. Its protein is CASSLSSEGVGTEAFF.

This clonotype showed up just a few times. This sequence joins TRBV7-3 and TRBJ2-1; perhaps TRBD2 as D (5 bases). This CDR3 is 13 amino acids long. Trimming removed 5 bases from V and 3 bases from J, with 8 bases in between. Per germline, CDR1 SGHTA and CDR2 FQGTGA. The CDR3 region is CASSPGYYNEQFF. The CDR3 nucleotides read TGTGCCAGCAGCCCGGGGTACTACAATGAGCAGTTCTTC.

This sequence joins TRBV7-7 and TRBJ2-3; TRBD2 agrees at 13 bases. There are 16 residues in the CDR3. Trimming at V came to 5 bases and at J to 2 bases, leaving 4 bases not matched to a gene. Germline V gene data show CDR1 as SSHAT and CDR2 as FNYEAQ (reference sequence). CDR3: CASSLTSGRHTDTQYF. CDR3 nucleotide sequence: TGTGCCAGCAGCCTGACTAGCGGGAGGCACACAGATACGCAGTATTTT. Using reference TRBV7-7 and TRBJ2-3 for the parts outside the CDR3, the full variable domain is GAGVSQSPRYKVTKRGQDVTLRCDPISSHATLYWYQQALGQGPEFLTYFNYEAQPDKSGLPSDRFSAERPEGSISTLTIQRTEQRDSAMYRCASSLTSGRHTDTQYFGPGTRLTVL.

The chain combines TRBV20-1 with TRBJ2-2, with TRBD2 identical over 9 bases. The junction had 11 bases not matched to a gene; V was cut back by 6 bases and J by 6 bases. The CDR3 runs to 15 residues. CDR1 is DFQATT, CDR2 SNEGSKA, per germline (reference sequence). CDR3 protein: CSAIPSSGMAGELFF. Here the CDR3 DNA reads TGCAGTGCGATCCCGTCTAGCGGGATGGCCGGGGAGCTGTTTTTT.

The chain recombines TRBV6-2 or TRBV6-3 with TRBJ2-3; D is unresolved. This CDR3 contains 16 residues. Germline CDR1 is MNHEY and CDR2 is SVGEGT. The germline V and J ends were trimmed by 0 bases and 0 bases, with 10 bases remaining between them. CDR3 region: CASSYSRTSSTDTQYF. CDR3 nucleotide sequence: TGTGCCAGCAGTTACTCCCGGACCTCTAGCACAGATACGCAGTATTTT.

This rearrangement joins TRBV12-3 or TRBV12-4 to TRBJ2-1, with TRBD2 matching over 9 bases. The CDR3 sequence is 14 residues long. V shed 6 bases and J 14 bases; nucleotides not matched to a gene: 14. For the CDR3, the DNA is TGTGCCAGCAGGCAGGGTAGTAGCGGGAGTTACAAGTTCTTC. Encoded protein: CASRQGSSGSYKFF.

The V and J genes are TRBV2 and TRBJ2-3, with TRBD2 identical over 10 bases. The CDR3 has 15 residues. Germline CDR1 SNHLY, CDR2 FYNNEI. The V gene end was trimmed by 4 bases and the J gene end by 6 bases; junction bases not matched to a gene: 7. The CDR3: CASSVSTSGPDTQYF. DNA of the CDR3: TGTGCCAGCAGTGTATCGACTAGCGGGCCGGATACGCAGTATTTT.

In this sample, this clonotype turned up many times. This rearrangement joins TRBV20-1 to TRBJ2-1, with TRBD2 matching 13 bases. CDR1 DFQATT and CDR2 SNEGSKA come from the germline V gene (reference sequence). V lost 5 bases and J lost 7; bases outside the gene matches: 8. The CDR3 loop spans 15 amino acids. The CDR3 nucleotides read TGCAGTGCTCTGAAACTAGCGGGAGGGCCAAATGAGCAGTTCTTC. As protein: CSALKLAGGPNEQFF.

The table lists this clonotype with many counts. The J gene is TRBJ2-5, the V gene TRBV19, with D perhaps TRBD1 (5 bases). V was trimmed by 10 bases and J by 5 bases, leaving 20 bases between them. Per the germline V gene, CDR1 is LNHDA and CDR2 is SQIVND (reference sequence). The CDR3 has 14 residues. The CDR3 nucleotides are TGTGCCACCTCAGTCCAGGGCGTTCGGGAGACCCAGTACTTC. Its protein is CATSVQGVRETQYF.

This clonotype was observed many times. The chain couples TRBV28 to TRBJ2-3; TRBD1 matches 7 bases. Trimming took 4 bases from V and 3 from J; bases not matched to a gene: 7. This CDR3 contains 15 residues. The germline V gene encodes CDR1 MDHEN and CDR2 SYDVKM. CDR3 bases: TGTGCCAGCAGTTCGGACGACAGGGATACAGATACGCAGTATTTT. It encodes CASSSDDRDTDTQYF.

This clonotype came up a few times. The V call is TRBV20-1, the J call TRBJ2-5; D is unresolved. Between the trimmed V and J ends, which lost 2 bases and 0 bases, there was a span of 1 base. This CDR3 spans 11 amino acids. Germline CDR1 is DFQATT and CDR2 is SNEGSKA (reference sequence). The DNA for the CDR3 is TGCAGTGCTAGAAACCAAGAGACCCAGTACTTC. It encodes CSARNQETQYF.